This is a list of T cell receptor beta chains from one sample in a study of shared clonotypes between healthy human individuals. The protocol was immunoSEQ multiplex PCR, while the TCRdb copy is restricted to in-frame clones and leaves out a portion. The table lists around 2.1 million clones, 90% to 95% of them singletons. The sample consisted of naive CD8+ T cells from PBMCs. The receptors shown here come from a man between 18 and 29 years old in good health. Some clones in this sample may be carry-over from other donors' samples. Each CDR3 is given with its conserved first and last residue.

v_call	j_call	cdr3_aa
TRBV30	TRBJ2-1	CAWSRALGHEQFF
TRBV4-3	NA	CASSQDPGSYEQYF
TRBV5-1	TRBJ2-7	CASSLNSLGAGDEQYF
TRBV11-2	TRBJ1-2	CASSLRLKGADGYTF
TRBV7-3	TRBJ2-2	CASSLTFRQGLTGELFF
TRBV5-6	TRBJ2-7	CASSFGRGRALEQYF
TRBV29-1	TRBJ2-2	CSVIAGGTGELFF
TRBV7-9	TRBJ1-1	CASSGRERPEAFF
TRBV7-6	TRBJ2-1	CASSFLGGRGTYNEQFF
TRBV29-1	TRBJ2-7	CSVRQGGNYEQYF
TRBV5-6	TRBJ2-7	CASSSAGESYEQYF
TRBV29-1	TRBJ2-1	CSVVGLAGGYNEQFF
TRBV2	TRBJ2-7	CASMGTDTYEQYF
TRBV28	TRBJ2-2	CASSLLVDTGELFF
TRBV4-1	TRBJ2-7	CASSLTGQRYEQYF
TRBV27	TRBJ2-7	CASSARDSYEQYF
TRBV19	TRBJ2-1	CATLGRAEQFF
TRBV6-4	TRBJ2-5	CASSHRDRTSGRPETQYF
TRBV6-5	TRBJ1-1	CASSYSRTGAEAFF
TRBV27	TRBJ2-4	CASSSRGVGIQYF
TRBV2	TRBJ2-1	CASSISGSSYNEQFF
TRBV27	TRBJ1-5	CASSFQGPRQPQHF
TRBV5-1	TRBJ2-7	CASSSGRGRTYEQYF
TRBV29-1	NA	CSVDVGTSPYEQYF
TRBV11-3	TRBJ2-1	CASSFGPGAQPFF
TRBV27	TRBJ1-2	CASRYSPNYGYTF
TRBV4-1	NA	CASSQDSRTSYEQYF
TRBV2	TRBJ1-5	CASSEETGYSNQPQHF
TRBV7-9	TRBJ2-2	CASSYPSGRDTGELFF
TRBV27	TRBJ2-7	CASSLLGSEQYF
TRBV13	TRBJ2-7	CASSPQRRGEQYF
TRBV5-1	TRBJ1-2	CASSFGNNYGYTF
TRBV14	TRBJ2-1	CASSLSGLAPFF
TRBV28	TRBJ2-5	CASSLRGARPRTGETQYF
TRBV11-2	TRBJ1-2	CASSSPGQPYGYTF
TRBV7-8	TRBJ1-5	CASSPGRGRVLPQHF
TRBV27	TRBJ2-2	CASSPRNTGELFF
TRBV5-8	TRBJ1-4	CASTPLRKAEKLFF
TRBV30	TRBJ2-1	CAWSWRTSSYNEQFF
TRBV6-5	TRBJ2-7	CASSQRGQGADEQYF
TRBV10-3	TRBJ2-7	CAISGDGSYEQYF
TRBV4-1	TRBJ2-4	CASSHGTGKNIQYF
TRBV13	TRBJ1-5	CASSHSRDRGLLDNQPQHF
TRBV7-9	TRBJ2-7	CASSPRTGGKIDEQYF
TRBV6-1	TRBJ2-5	CASSAVTSSGMETQYF
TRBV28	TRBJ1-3	CASSLGSGNTIYF
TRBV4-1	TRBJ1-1	CASSQGSGTLEAFF
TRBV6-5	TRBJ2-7	CASSPRVSYEQYF
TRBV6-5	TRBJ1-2	CASRAGWYGYTF
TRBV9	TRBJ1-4	CASSVEGRTNEKLFF